This T cell receptor beta chain was sequenced during a study of T cells after yellow fever vaccination. Each CDR3 protein gets one entry after TCRdb re-called the 5' RACE reads with MiXCR. The sample carries tens of thousands of distinct CDR3 sequences, less than 3.5% recorded once. Germline assignment: CDR1 MNHNY and CDR2 SVGAGI (reference sequence). The junction had 7 bases not matched to a gene; V was cut back by 6 bases and J by 7 bases. The CDR3 extends over 13 amino acids. This clonotype was counted ten times or more. This specimen was PBMCs, either bulk or a sorted T-cell subset (CD4+, CD8+, memory, or dextramer-sorted; not recorded which), taken roughly 47 days after the first yellow fever vaccination. The V gene is TRBV6-6, the J gene TRBJ1-2; 8 bases align to TRBD1. The origin of this receptor is a man aged 18 to 29 who received the YFV17D yellow fever vaccine. In nucleotides, the CDR3 is TGTGCCAGCAGCCCGCAGGGGGCGATTGGCTACACCTTC. This gives the protein CASSPQGAIGYTF.